One sample yielded the 14 T cell receptor beta chains listed below, sequenced in a study of tumor and adjacent non-tumor tissue in lung cancer. No cell sorting was done before RNA was extracted from the tissue. A modified ARM-PCR protocol with three rounds of nested PCR amplified TCRbeta. TCRdb independently ran MiXCR on the multiplex PCR reads; one entry per CDR3 protein. The table includes about 93,000 distinct CDR3 sequences, just over 65% detected once. The sequenced material came from lung tumor tissue. These receptors were collected from a man aged 60-69 years with non-small cell lung cancer.

The chain couples TRBV4-1 to TRBJ1-5; possibly TRBD1 for D (6 bases). V gave up 6 bases and J gave up 7 bases, with 22 bases separating them. Germline V gives CDR1 MGHRA, CDR2 YSYEKL. The CDR3 loop spans 16 amino acids. The CDR3, as DNA: TGCGCCAGCAGAAAAGAATTCGGTACAGGGTTACAGCCCCAGCATTTT. This encodes CASRKEFGTGLQPQHF.

This clonotype was recorded once. The CDR3 ends on some other residue instead of the conserved phenylalanine or tryptophan, so this is likely a read error. The chain joins TRBV6-6 to TRBJ2-2; no reliable D call. Germline V gene sequence: CDR1 MNHNY, CDR2 SVGAGI (reference sequence). This CDR3 spans 14 amino acids. Deletions cut 7 bases from V and 4 bases from J, with 13 bases between. CDR3 amino acids: CASNRIGFTGELFY. Written as DNA, the CDR3 is TGTGCCAGCAACCGGATCGGGTTCACCGGGGAGCTGTTTTAT.

This clonotype appeared a single time. This could be a read error, since a much larger clone is one nucleotide away. The J gene is TRBJ1-2, the V gene TRBV20-1; TRBD1 aligns across 7 bases. The junction had 14 bases not matched to a gene; V was cut back by 6 bases and J by 10 bases. CDR1 is DFQATT and CDR2 is SNEGSKA in the germline V gene (reference sequence). This CDR3 has 13 residues. CDR3 sequence reads: CSASRQGLIAYTF. The DNA of the CDR3 is TGCAGTGCCTCAAGACAGGGTCTGATAGCCTACACCTTC.

This clonotype was detected ten times or more. The chain recombines TRBV4-1 with TRBJ2-2, with 7 bases lining up with TRBD1. The length of the CDR3 is 15 residues. The trim removed 4 bases at V and 6 bases at J, leaving 8 bases unmatched. The germline gives CDR1 MGHRA, CDR2 YSYEKL. The CDR3 is CASSPLNRGAGELFF. In nucleotides, the CDR3 is TGCGCCAGCAGCCCCCTGAACAGGGGCGCCGGGGAGCTGTTTTTT.

About this clonotype itself: Since a much larger clone is just one base distant, this may be a read error. The V call is TRBV7-8, the J call TRBJ1-5; D not certain. Germline values: CDR1 SGHVS, CDR2 FQNEAQ. The CDR3 loop spans 13 amino acids. The CDR3 reads CASSLVSHQPRHF. CDR3 nucleotides: TGTGCCAGCAGCTTAGTTTCTCATCAGCCCCGGCATTTT.

Of note for this clonotype: A much larger clonotype is one base distant, so this may be a read error. This chain uses TRBV20-1 with TRBJ2-1; no firm D call. Germline CDR1 DFQATT, CDR2 SNEGSKA (reference sequence). This CDR3 has 13 amino acids. The CDR3: CSARDRSHNQQFF. The CDR3 nucleotides are TGCAGTGCTAGAGATAGGAGCCACAATCAGCAGTTCTTC.

A note on this clonotype: One end of the junction is discordant with germline, which a read error may explain. V usage is TRBV14 and J usage is TRBJ2-2, with D possibly being TRBD2 (5 bases). The CDR3 consists of 14 residues. Germline CDR1 and CDR2: SGHDN and FVKESK. The CDR3 coding sequence is TGTGCCAGCAGCCAAGAGAGCGTCACCGGGAAGCTGTTTTTT. It translates to CASSQESVTGKLFF.

This chain connects TRBV12-3 or TRBV12-4 to TRBJ2-1; TRBD1 matches 8 bases. The CDR3 contains 17 residues. The V segment lost 0 bases and the J segment 9 bases; nucleotides outside the gene matches: 13. The CDR3 DNA sequence: TGTGCCAGCAGTTTAGCCCGGGGACAGGACCTCTCGAGTGAGCAGTTCTTC. As protein: CASSLARGQDLSSEQFF.

The chain couples TRBV29-1 to TRBJ2-1; 7 bases fit TRBD1. The CDR3 length is 13 residues. Trimming removed 6 bases from V and 11 bases from J; junction bases left unmatched: 13. Germline V gene data show CDR1 as SQVTM and CDR2 as ANQGSEA. Here the CDR3 DNA reads TGCAGCGTCGCTCGGGACAGCTGGAGAAAGCAGTTCTTC. This codes for CSVARDSWRKQFF.

The table lists this clonotype with a few counts. A read error is possible here, since a much larger clone lies one base away. V gene TRBV29-1 combines with J gene TRBJ2-3; D is unclear. Germline lookup yields CDR1 SQVTM and CDR2 ANQGSEA. The CDR3 covers 12 residues. In DNA form, the CDR3 reads TGCAGCGTTGTAGGTGGCCAAGATACGCGGTATTTT. Amino acids: CSVVGGQDTRYF.

This rearrangement joins TRBV29-1 to TRBJ1-1; D is undetermined. The V end lost 4 bases, the J end lost 11 bases, and 17 bases lay between the germline ends. Looked up from germline, CDR1 is SQVTM and CDR2 is ANQGSEA. The CDR3 sequence is 12 residues long. This CDR3 reads CSVGGFGDEAFF. CDR3 nucleotides: TGCAGCGTTGGAGGCTTTGGGGATGAGGCTTTCTTT.

To note about this clonotype: The junction shows a germline mismatch at one end, possibly a read error. The chain couples TRBV11-3 to TRBJ2-6, with a weak D call TRBD1 (6 bases). There are 15 residues in the CDR3. CDR1 and CDR2 from the germline V gene are SGHNT and YENEEA. CDR3 sequence reads: CASRQQGSGANVLAF. Written as DNA, the CDR3 is TGTGCCAGCAGGCAACAGGGTTCTGGGGCCAACGTCCTAGCTTTC.

Points on this clonotype: Since a much larger clone is just one base distant, this may be a read error. The gene calls are TRBV5-1 and TRBJ2-7; D is possibly TRBD2 (5 bases). CDR3 size: 15 residues. Per the germline V gene, CDR1 is SGHRS and CDR2 is YFSETQ. The CDR3: CASCLEAGPAYEQYF. In nucleotides, the CDR3 is TGCGCCAGCTGCTTGGAGGCAGGTCCAGCCTACGAGCAGTACTTC.

This clonotype was picked up many times. This sequence joins TRBV20-1 and TRBJ2-4, with TRBD1 matching 7 bases. V gave up 6 bases and J gave up 4 bases; unmatched junction bases: 3. The CDR3 is 12 residues long. Germline V gene data show CDR1 as DFQATT and CDR2 as SNEGSKA (reference sequence). The CDR3 DNA reads as TGCAGTGCCGGGACAGAAAAAAACATTCAGTACTTC. It specifies CSAGTEKNIQYF.